The 24 T cell receptor beta chains given below trace back to one sample, sequenced in a study of T cells in Graves' hyperthyroidism and ophthalmopathy. TCR beta CDR3 regions were amplified from RNA transcripts. First-round RT-PCR targeting the TCR CDR3 was performed with the HTBI primer set. TCRdb re-analysed the multiplex PCR reads in MiXCR, keeping a single row per CDR3 protein. The sample comprises 300,000 to 350,000 distinct CDR3 sequences, around a fifth of which are singletons, and under 55% rests with the top ten. Sequencing input: blood. These receptors all come from a woman aged 45-59 years with Graves' hyperthyroidism.

This clonotype showed up many times. The rearrangement joins TRBV20-1 to TRBJ2-3, with 7 bases lining up with TRBD2. J was trimmed by 1 base and V by 3 bases; bases with no gene match: 7. This CDR3 has 15 amino acids. CDR1 is DFQATT and CDR2 is SNEGSKA in the germline V gene (reference sequence). The DNA for the CDR3 is TGCAGTGCTAGCCCCGGGGGGAGAGGCACAGATACGCAGTATTTT. Translating gives CSASPGGRGTDTQYF.

This clonotype came up many times. This rearrangement joins TRBV18 to TRBJ1-1; tentative D call: TRBD1 (5 bases). From germline, CDR1 is KGHSH and CDR2 LQKENI. The CDR3 consists of 15 residues. Between the trimmed V and J ends, which lost 0 bases and 4 bases, there was a span of 12 bases. The CDR3 region is CASSPPGVLGTEAFF. The CDR3 DNA sequence: TGTGCCAGCTCACCACCGGGGGTTTTGGGCACTGAAGCTTTCTTT.

The chain is built from TRBV20-1 and TRBJ2-4, with D possibly matching TRBD2 (6 bases). CDR1 DFQATT and CDR2 SNEGSKA come from the germline V gene (reference sequence). Trimming left V 3 bases short and J 5 bases short, with 8 bases between. The CDR3 consists of 12 residues. The CDR3 coding sequence is TGCAGTGCTAGGCCTAGCGAAAACATTCAGTACTTC. Its protein product is CSARPSENIQYF.

The chain is built from TRBV6-1 and TRBJ1-6; D perhaps matches TRBD1 (5 bases). CDR3 length equals 15 residues. V was shortened by 7 bases and J by 8 bases, with 18 bases between the two germline ends. CDR1 and CDR2 (germline): MNHNS, SASEGT. CDR3: CASTGLGGSYSPLHF. The CDR3 DNA reads TGTGCCAGCACTGGCTTGGGGGGGTCCTATTCACCCCTCCACTTT.

This clonotype was counted at least ten times. CDR3 sequence (DNA): TGTGCCATCAGTGTAAGACAGGTCGATGGCTACACCTTC. Amino acids: CAISVRQVDGYTF. The J gene is TRBJ1-2, the V gene TRBV10-3; TRBD1 is a possible D gene (6 bases). The CDR3 length is 13 residues. Trimming removed 4 bases from V and 6 bases from J, with 12 bases in between. Germline lookup yields CDR1 ENHRY and CDR2 SYGVKD.

The chain has TRBV20-1 and TRBJ2-7; 7 positions match TRBD2. The CDR3 is made up of 14 amino acids. Looked up from germline, CDR1 is DFQATT and CDR2 is SNEGSKA (reference sequence). V lost 6 bases to trimming and J lost 1 base; unmatched junction nucleotides: 9. The DNA for the CDR3 is TGCAGTGCCCGGGGGGAGGGAACTTCCTACGAGCAGTACTTC. Amino acid sequence: CSARGEGTSYEQYF.

This clonotype was seen only a few times. The chain is built from TRBV7-8 and TRBJ1-4; TRBD1 might be the D (6 bases). V was pared by 5 bases and J by 8 bases, with 18 bases between. This CDR3 region has 15 residues. CDR1 is SGHVS, CDR2 FQNEAQ, per germline. The CDR3: CASSLWTEGKEKLFF. In nucleotides, the CDR3 is TGTGCCAGCAGCCTCTGGACAGAGGGGAAAGAAAAACTGTTTTTT.

This clonotype was counted a few times. The rearrangement joins TRBV4-1 to TRBJ1-6; a weak D match, TRBD1 (5 bases). The CDR3 loop spans 19 amino acids. Trimming stripped 0 bases from V and 2 bases from J, with 17 bases between. Per germline, CDR1 MGHRA and CDR2 YSYEKL. CDR3 in DNA: TGCGCCAGCAGCCAAGATCGCGTGGCAGGGAGTACCTATAATTCACCCCTCCACTTT. As protein: CASSQDRVAGSTYNSPLHF.

In this sample, this clonotype turned up a few times. The chain uses TRBV11-2 and TRBJ2-1; the match to TRBD2 covers 9 bases. The germline V gene encodes CDR1 SGHAT and CDR2 FQNNGV. This CDR3 region has 17 residues. V gave up 6 bases and J gave up 1 base; unmatched junction bases: 10. This CDR3 reads CASSYSRAGGSYNEQFF. In nucleotides, the CDR3 is TGTGCCAGCAGTTACTCACGAGCGGGAGGATCCTACAATGAGCAGTTCTTC.

V and J are TRBV15 and TRBJ2-1, with unresolved D. V lost 8 bases to trimming and J lost 15 bases, with 17 bases between them. Germline values: CDR1 LNHNV, CDR2 YYDKDF (reference sequence). The CDR3 covers 11 residues. CDR3 region: CATGPGNRGFF. The CDR3 region has the DNA TGTGCCACCGGACCCGGAAACAGAGGGTTCTTC. Supplemented by reference TRBV15 and TRBJ2-1, the full variable domain reads DAMVIQNPRYQVTQFGKPVTLSCSQTLNHNVMYWYQQKSSQAPKLLFHYYDKDFNNEADTPDNFQSRRPNTSFCFLDIRSPGLGDTAMYLCATGPGNRGFFGPGTRLTVL.

This clonotype was observed at least ten times. This chain links TRBV3-1 with TRBJ2-1, with TRBD1 as a possible D gene (5 bases). V lost 5 bases and J lost 3, with 8 bases in between. The germline V gene has CDR1 LGHDT and CDR2 YNNKEL (reference sequence). This CDR3 region has 13 residues. CDR3 loop: CASSYGHYNEQFF. CDR3 nucleotide sequence: TGTGCCAGCAGCTATGGACACTACAATGAGCAGTTCTTC.

This clonotype was observed many times. The chain carries TRBV7-2 and TRBJ2-3; possibly TRBD1 or TRBD2 for D (5 bases each). The V and J ends lost 3 bases and 6 bases respectively, with 16 bases between them. CDR3 length: 15 amino acids. Germline CDR1 SGHTA, CDR2 FQGNSA. The CDR3 region has the DNA TGTGCCAGCAGCTTGGGGCCGGGGACGAAGGATACGCAGTATTTT. Its translation: CASSLGPGTKDTQYF.

This clonotype was counted ten times or more. V usage is TRBV27 and J usage is TRBJ1-5; D may be TRBD1 (5 bases). V was clipped by 3 bases and J by 1 base, with 16 bases between them. Germline CDR1 MNHEY, CDR2 SMNVEV (reference sequence). CDR3 length equals 17 residues. CDR3 in amino acids: CASSFQAGLASNQPQHF. In DNA, the CDR3 is TGTGCCAGCAGTTTTCAGGCAGGGCTTGCCAGCAATCAGCCCCAGCATTTT.

Only a few counts were recorded for this clonotype. V gene TRBV29-1 combines with J gene TRBJ1-2, with D perhaps TRBD1 (5 bases). This CDR3 is built from 11 residues. Trimming stripped 6 bases from V and 8 bases from J, with 13 bases between. The V gene's germline CDR1 is SQVTM and CDR2 ANQGSEA. The DNA for the CDR3 is TGCAGCGTCGCTCGAAGGGGAGGCTACACCTTC. Translation: CSVARRGGYTF.

This clonotype was recorded at least ten times. CDR3 coding DNA: TGCAGTGCCGTCAAGAAAGCGGCCCTAGCCAAAAACATTCAGTACTTC. Translation gives CSAVKKAALAKNIQYF. The chain joins TRBV20-1 to TRBJ2-4; D may be TRBD2 (5 bases). The V and J ends lost 6 bases and 0 bases respectively, with 18 bases between them. CDR1 DFQATT and CDR2 SNEGSKA come from the germline V gene (reference sequence). This CDR3 has 16 residues.

This clonotype was picked up many times. The chain is built from TRBV18 and TRBJ2-7; D might be TRBD1 (6 bases). Germline CDR1 reads KGHSH; CDR2 reads LQKENI. The CDR3 sequence is 14 residues long. V dropped 4 bases and J dropped 2 bases, with 12 bases sitting between them. The CDR3: CASSLDRITYEQYF. CDR3 DNA: TGTGCCAGCTCACTCGACAGGATTACCTACGAGCAGTACTTC.

This chain links TRBV7-9 with TRBJ2-1; D remains unclear. Germline V CDR1 and CDR2: SEHNR, FQNEAQ (reference sequence). Trimming took off 5 bases at V and 10 bases at J, with 9 bases between the two ends. CDR3 length: 11 amino acids. The DNA of the CDR3 is TGTGCCAGCAGCGAACTACGAGAGCAGTTCTTC. Its translation is CASSELREQFF.

The genes are TRBV28 and TRBJ2-7; 12 bases map to TRBD2. Trimming took 6 bases from V and 6 from J; bases not matched to a gene: 12. Per germline, CDR1 MDHEN and CDR2 SYDVKM. CDR3 length: 16 amino acids. CDR3 bases: TGTGCCAGCAGCCAAGATGAGACTAGCGGGAGTTCCGAGCAGTACTTC. Translated: CASSQDETSGSSEQYF.

The chain uses TRBV6-1 and TRBJ1-5; D remains unclear. This CDR3 comprises 21 residues. Germline V gene data show CDR1 as MNHNS and CDR2 as SASEGT. Trimming shortened V by 4 bases and J by 0 bases, and 28 bases separated the two germline ends. The CDR3 sequence: CASSAKVWVGPTMYSNQPQHF. The CDR3 nucleotides are TGTGCCAGCAGTGCAAAGGTCTGGGTAGGGCCCACGATGTATAGCAATCAGCCCCAGCATTTT.

This chain joins TRBV28 and TRBJ2-2, with 12 bases that match TRBD2. From germline, CDR1 is MDHEN and CDR2 SYDVKM. The CDR3 extends over 17 amino acids. Trimming cost V 5 bases and J 5 bases; bases outside gene matches: 9. The CDR3 loop reads CASSQRTSGRRTGELFF. CDR3 in DNA: TGTGCCAGCAGTCAACGTACTAGCGGGAGGCGTACCGGGGAGCTGTTTTTT.

This clonotype was counted ten times or more. This chain links TRBV7-3 with TRBJ2-7; D unresolved. V was clipped by 2 bases and J by 2 bases, with 7 bases between them. The CDR3 spans 13 residues. Germline V gene lookup returns CDR1 SGHTA and CDR2 FQGTGA. CDR3 amino acids: CASSLQLAYEQYF. In nucleotides, the CDR3 is TGTGCCAGCAGCTTACAACTTGCCTACGAGCAGTACTTC.

This clonotype was seen ten or more times. V gene TRBV28 combines with J gene TRBJ1-2, with no clear D. CDR1 is MDHEN, CDR2 SYDVKM, per germline. This CDR3 has 11 amino acids. V was pared by 4 bases and J by 4 bases, with 4 bases between. CDR3 DNA sequence: TGTGCCAGCAGTTCGACCTATGGCTACACCTTC. This translates into CASSSTYGYTF.

The sample holds many counts of this clonotype. The DNA of the CDR3 is TGTGCCACCGTCGAGAGGGTTTTGAACACTGAAGCTTTCTTT. Protein: CATVERVLNTEAFF. The chain uses TRBV24-1 and TRBJ1-1; D gene unclear. With 9 bases removed from V and 0 bases from J, the gap between germline ends came to 13 bases. Per the germline V gene, CDR1 is KGHDR and CDR2 is SFDVKD. CDR3 length equals 14 residues.

In its sample, this clonotype was seen a few times. The chain joins TRBV29-1 to TRBJ1-2; 7 nucleotides agree with TRBD1. CDR1 and CDR2 from the germline V gene are SQVTM and ANQGSEA. The CDR3 covers 15 residues. Unmatched junction bases numbered 11, after V lost 4 bases and J lost 3 bases. CDR3 residues: CSVVYGQAGYYGYTF. The CDR3 bases are TGCAGCGTTGTATACGGACAGGCGGGGTACTATGGCTACACCTTC. Variable domain in full (rest from reference TRBV29-1 and TRBJ1-2): SAVISQKPSRDICQRGTSLTIQCQVDSQVTMMFWYRQQPGQSLTLIATANQGSEATYESGFVIDKFPISRPNLTFSTLTVSNMSPEDSSIYLCSVVYGQAGYYGYTFGSGTRLTVV.